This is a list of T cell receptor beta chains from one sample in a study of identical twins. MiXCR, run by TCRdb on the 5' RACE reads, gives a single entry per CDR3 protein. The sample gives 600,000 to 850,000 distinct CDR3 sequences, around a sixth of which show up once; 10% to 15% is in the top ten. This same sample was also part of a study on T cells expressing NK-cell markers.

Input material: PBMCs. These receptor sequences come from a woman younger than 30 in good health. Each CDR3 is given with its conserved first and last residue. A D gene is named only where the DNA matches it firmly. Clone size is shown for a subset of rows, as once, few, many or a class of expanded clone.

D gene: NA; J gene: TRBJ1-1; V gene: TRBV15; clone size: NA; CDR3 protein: CATRGDGGGEAFF; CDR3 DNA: TGTGCCACCAGAGGGGACGGCGGGGGAGAAGCTTTCTTT
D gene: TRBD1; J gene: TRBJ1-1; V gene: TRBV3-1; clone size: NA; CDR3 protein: CASSQVPGGPAEAFF; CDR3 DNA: TGTGCCAGCAGCCAAGTCCCAGGGGGCCCTGCTGAAGCTTTCTTT
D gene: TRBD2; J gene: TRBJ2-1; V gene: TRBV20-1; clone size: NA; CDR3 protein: CSAPPPGGLYNEQFF; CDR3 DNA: TGCAGTGCCCCGCCCCCGGGAGGGCTCTACAATGAGCAGTTCTTC
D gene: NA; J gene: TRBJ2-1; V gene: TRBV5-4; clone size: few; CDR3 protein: CASSGTGTSYNEQFF; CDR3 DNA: TGTGCCAGCAGCGGAACCGGGACCTCCTACAATGAGCAGTTCTTC
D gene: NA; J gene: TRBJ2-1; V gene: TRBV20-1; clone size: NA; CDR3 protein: CSAGRYRERGYNEQFF; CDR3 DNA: TGCAGTGCTGGACGCTACCGGGAGCGAGGCTACAATGAGCAGTTCTTC
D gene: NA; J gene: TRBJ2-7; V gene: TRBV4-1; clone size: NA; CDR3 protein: CASSQLLSRTLTYEQYF; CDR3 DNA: TGCGCCAGCAGCCAACTTTTATCTAGGACCTTAACCTACGAGCAGTACTTC
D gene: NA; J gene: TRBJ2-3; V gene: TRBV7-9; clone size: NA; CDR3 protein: CASSPQTGLDTQYF; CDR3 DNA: TGTGCCAGCAGCCCCCAGACAGGACTAGATACGCAGTATTTT
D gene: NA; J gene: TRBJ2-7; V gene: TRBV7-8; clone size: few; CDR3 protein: CASSLGGLTMPLEQYF; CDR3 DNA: TGTGCCAGCAGCTTAGGCGGGTTGACAATGCCCCTGGAGCAGTACTTC
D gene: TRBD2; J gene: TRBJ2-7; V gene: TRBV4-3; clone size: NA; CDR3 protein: CASSPGLSREGYEQYF; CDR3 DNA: TGCGCCAGCAGCCCCGGGCTTTCGCGGGAGGGTTACGAGCAGTACTTC
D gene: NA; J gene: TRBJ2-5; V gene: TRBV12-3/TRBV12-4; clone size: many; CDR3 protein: CASSLAGRETQYF; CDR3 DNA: TGTGCCAGCAGTTTAGCCGGTAGGGAGACCCAGTACTTC
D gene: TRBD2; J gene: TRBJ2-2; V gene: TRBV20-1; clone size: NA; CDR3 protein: CSARAPLVAGGTGELFF; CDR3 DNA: TGCAGTGCTAGAGCGCCGCTTGTAGCGGGGGGTACCGGGGAGCTGTTTTTT
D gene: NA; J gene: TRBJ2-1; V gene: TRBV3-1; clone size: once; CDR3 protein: CASSPTMGPSSYNEQFF; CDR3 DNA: TGTGCCAGCTCCCCAACGATGGGGCCGAGCTCCTACAATGAGCAGTTCTTC
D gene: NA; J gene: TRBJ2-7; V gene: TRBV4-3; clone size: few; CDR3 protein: CASSPQESSYEQYF; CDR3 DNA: TGCGCCAGCAGCCCACAGGAAAGCTCCTACGAGCAGTACTTC
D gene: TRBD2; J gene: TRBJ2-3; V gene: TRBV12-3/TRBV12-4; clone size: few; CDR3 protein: CASTPYRMAGGTDTQYF; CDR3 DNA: TGTGCCAGCACCCCTTATCGGATGGCGGGGGGCACAGATACGCAGTATTTT
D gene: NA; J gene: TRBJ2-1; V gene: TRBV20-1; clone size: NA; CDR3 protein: CSAKVTAESSYNEQFF; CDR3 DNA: TGCAGTGCTAAGGTTACTGCTGAAAGCTCCTACAATGAGCAGTTCTTC
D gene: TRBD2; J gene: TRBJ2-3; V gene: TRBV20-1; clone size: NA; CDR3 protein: CSARSGGPMDTQYF; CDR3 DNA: TGCAGTGCGAGGTCGGGGGGGCCAATGGATACGCAGTATTTT
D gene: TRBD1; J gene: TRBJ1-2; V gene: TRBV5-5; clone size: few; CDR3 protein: CASSLDRQGNYGYTF; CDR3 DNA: TGTGCCAGCAGCTTGGACCGACAGGGTAACTATGGCTACACCTTC
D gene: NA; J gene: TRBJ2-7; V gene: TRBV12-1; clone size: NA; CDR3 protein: CASSPQLAGPSLSLRGQYF; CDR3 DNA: TGTGCCAGCAGCCCCCAGCTAGCGGGGCCCAGCTTGTCCCTACGAGGGCAGTACTTC
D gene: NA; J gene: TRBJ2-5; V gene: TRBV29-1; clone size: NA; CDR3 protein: CSVCKQMQETQYF; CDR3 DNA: TGCAGCGTTTGTAAACAGATGCAAGAGACCCAGTACTTC
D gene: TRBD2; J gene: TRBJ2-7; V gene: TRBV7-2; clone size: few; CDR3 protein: CASSLGGRSTYEQYF; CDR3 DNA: TGTGCCAGCAGCTTAGGCGGGAGGAGCACTTACGAGCAGTACTTC
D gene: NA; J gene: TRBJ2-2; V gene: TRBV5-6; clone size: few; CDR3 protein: CASSLVTLDTGELFF; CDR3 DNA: TGTGCCAGCAGCTTAGTAACCCTGGACACCGGGGAGCTGTTTTTT
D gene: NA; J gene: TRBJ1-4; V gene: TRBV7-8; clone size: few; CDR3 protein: CASSLAWSINEKLFF; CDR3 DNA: TGTGCCAGCAGCTTAGCGTGGAGTATTAATGAAAAACTGTTTTTT
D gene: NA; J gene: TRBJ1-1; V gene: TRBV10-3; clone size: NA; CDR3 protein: CAISEYSLGVREAFF; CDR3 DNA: TGTGCCATCAGCGAATATTCACTGGGGGTAAGGGAAGCTTTCTTT
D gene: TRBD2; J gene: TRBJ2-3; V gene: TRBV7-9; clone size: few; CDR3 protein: CASSSEPGLDMTQYF; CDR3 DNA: TGTGCCAGCAGCTCCGAACCGGGACTAGATATGACGCAGTATTTT
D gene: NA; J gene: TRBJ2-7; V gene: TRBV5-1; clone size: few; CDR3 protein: CASSFGQGMFYEQYF; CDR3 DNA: TGCGCCAGCAGCTTCGGTCAGGGAATGTTCTACGAGCAGTACTTC
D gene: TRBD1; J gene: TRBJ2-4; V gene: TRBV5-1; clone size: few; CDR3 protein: CASSLDRGENIQYF; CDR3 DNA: TGCGCCAGCAGCTTGGACAGGGGGGAAAACATTCAGTACTTC
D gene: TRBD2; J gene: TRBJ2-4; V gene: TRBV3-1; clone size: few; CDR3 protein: CASSPLDSPGTRPWDIQYF; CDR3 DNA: TGTGCCAGCAGCCCTTTGGACAGTCCCGGGACTAGACCCTGGGACATTCAGTACTTC
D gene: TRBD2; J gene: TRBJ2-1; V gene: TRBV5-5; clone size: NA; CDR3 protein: CASSTLAGEYNEQFF; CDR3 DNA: TGTGCCAGCAGCACCCTAGCGGGGGAGTACAATGAGCAGTTCTTC
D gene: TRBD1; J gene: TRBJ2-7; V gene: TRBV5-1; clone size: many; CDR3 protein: CASSLGQGPYEQYF; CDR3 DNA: TGTGCCAGCAGTTTGGGACAGGGTCCCTACGAGCAGTACTTC
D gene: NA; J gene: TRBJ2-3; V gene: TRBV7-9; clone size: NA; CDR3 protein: CASSLWVTDTQYF; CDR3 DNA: TGTGCCAGCAGCTTATGGGTTACAGATACGCAGTATTTT
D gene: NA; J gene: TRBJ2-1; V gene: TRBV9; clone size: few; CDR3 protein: CASSVQAVYNEQFF; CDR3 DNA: TGTGCCAGCAGCGTCCAGGCGGTCTACAATGAGCAGTTCTTC
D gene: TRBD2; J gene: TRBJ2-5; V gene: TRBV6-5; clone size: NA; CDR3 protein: CASSYSATSGGYQETQYF; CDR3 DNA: TGTGCCAGCAGTTACTCGGCGACTAGCGGGGGGTACCAAGAGACCCAGTACTTC
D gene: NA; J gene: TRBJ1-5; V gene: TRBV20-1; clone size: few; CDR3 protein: CSVTGVHQPQHF; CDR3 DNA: TGCAGTGTTACCGGGGTTCATCAGCCCCAGCATTTT
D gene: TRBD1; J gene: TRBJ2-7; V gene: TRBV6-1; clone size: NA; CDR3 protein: CASRGGQGVYEQYF; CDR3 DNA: TGTGCCAGCAGGGGGGGACAGGGGGTTTACGAGCAGTACTTC
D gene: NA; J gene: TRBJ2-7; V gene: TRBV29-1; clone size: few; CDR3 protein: CSVEDPGYPYEQYF; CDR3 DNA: TGCAGCGTTGAAGATCCGGGGTATCCCTACGAGCAGTACTTC
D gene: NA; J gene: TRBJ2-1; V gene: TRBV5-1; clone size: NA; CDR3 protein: CASSGIGSNEQFF; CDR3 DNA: TGCGCCAGCAGCGGGATAGGAAGCAATGAGCAGTTCTTC
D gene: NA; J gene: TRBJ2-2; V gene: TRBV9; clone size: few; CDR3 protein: CASSDSGGRDTGELFF; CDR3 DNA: TGTGCCAGCAGCGATTCTGGGGGGCGTGACACCGGGGAGCTGTTTTTT
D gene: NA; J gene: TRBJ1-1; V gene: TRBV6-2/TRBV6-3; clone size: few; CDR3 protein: CASSYRYSDGNTEAFF; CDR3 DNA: TGTGCCAGCAGTTACCGGTACAGTGACGGGAACACTGAAGCTTTCTTT
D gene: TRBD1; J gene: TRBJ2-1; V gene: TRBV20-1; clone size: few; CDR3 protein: CSAGTVGPGFNNEQFF; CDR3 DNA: TGCAGTGCTGGGACAGTCGGCCCCGGATTTAACAATGAGCAGTTCTTC
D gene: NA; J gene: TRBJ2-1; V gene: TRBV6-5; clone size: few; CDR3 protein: CASSYMASLVNEQFF; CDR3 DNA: TGTGCCAGCAGTTACATGGCTAGCCTTGTGAATGAGCAGTTCTTC
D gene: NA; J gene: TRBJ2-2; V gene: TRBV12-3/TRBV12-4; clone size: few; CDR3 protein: CASSSNRVGGSGELFF; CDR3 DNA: TGTGCCAGCAGCAGTAACAGGGTCGGAGGATCTGGGGAGCTGTTTTTT
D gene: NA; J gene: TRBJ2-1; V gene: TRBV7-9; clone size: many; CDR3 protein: CASSLKEQFF; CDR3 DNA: TGTGCCAGCAGCTTAAAAGAGCAGTTCTTC
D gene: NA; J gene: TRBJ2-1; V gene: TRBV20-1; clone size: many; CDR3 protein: CSAKGSRGGEQFF; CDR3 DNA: TGCAGTGCCAAGGGCTCCCGAGGGGGTGAGCAGTTCTTC
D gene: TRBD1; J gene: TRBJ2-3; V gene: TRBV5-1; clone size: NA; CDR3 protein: CASSLDRGGASDTQYF; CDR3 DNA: TGCGCCAGCAGCTTGGATAGAGGGGGCGCGTCCGATACGCAGTATTTT
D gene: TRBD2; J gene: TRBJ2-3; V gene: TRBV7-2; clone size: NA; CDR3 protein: CASSPRLAGTSTDTQYF; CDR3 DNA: TGTGCCAGCAGCCCCAGACTAGCGGGAACTAGCACAGATACGCAGTATTTT
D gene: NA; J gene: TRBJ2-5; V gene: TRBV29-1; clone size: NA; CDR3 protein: CSVSSFWETQYF; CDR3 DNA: TGCAGCGTGAGCAGCTTCTGGGAGACCCAGTACTTC
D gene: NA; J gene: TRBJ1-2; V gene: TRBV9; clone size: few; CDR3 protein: CASSVTQGGLSGYTF; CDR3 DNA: TGTGCCAGCAGCGTAACGCAGGGCGGTCTTTCTGGCTACACCTTC
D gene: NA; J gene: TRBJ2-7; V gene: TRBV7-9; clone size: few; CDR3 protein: CASSLFSEQYF; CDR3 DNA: TGTGCCAGCAGCTTATTCTCCGAGCAGTACTTC
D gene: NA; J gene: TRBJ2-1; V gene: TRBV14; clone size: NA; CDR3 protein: CASSLGGAWGNEQFF; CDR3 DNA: TGTGCCAGCAGCCTGGGGGGGGCCTGGGGCAATGAGCAGTTCTTC
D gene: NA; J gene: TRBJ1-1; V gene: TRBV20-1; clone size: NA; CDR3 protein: CSASRGLDTEAFF; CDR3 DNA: TGCAGTGCTAGTCGGGGGCTGGACACTGAAGCTTTCTTT
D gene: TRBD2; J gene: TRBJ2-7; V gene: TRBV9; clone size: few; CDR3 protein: CASSVAASGGYEQYF; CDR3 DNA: TGTGCCAGCAGCGTAGCGGCTAGCGGGGGGTACGAGCAGTACTTC
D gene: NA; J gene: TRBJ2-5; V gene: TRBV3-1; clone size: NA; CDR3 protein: CASSAGLLLTQYF; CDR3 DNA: TGTGCCAGCAGCGCGGGACTCCTTCTAACCCAGTACTTC
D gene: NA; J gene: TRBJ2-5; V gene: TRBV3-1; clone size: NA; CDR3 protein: CASSHRNGQSKTQYF; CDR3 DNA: TGTGCCAGCAGCCACAGGAACGGACAGTCAAAGACCCAGTACTTC
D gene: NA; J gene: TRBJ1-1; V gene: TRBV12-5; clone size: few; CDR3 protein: CASGLLPNTEAFF; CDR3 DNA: TGTGCTAGTGGTTTGTTACCGAACACTGAAGCTTTCTTT
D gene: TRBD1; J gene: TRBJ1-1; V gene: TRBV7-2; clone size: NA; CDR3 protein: CASRSDRGGIQAFF; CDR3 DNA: TGTGCCAGCAGATCGGACAGGGGAGGAATTCAAGCTTTCTTT
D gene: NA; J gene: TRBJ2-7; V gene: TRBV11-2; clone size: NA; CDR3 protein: CASSLWGVSSYEQYF; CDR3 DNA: TGTGCCAGCAGCTTATGGGGAGTAAGCTCCTACGAGCAGTACTTC
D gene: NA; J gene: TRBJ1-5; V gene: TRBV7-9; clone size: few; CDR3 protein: CASSHSQGMDQPQHF; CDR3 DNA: TGTGCCAGCAGCCACTCACAGGGCATGGATCAGCCCCAGCATTTT
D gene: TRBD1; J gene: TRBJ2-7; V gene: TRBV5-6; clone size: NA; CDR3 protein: CASLRTGRGYEQYF; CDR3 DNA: TGTGCCAGCCTACGGACAGGGAGAGGCTACGAGCAGTACTTC